This record covers a single T cell receptor beta chain. The data were obtained in a study of blood T cell repertoires in COVID-19. Study-wide context: The samples span acute and convalescent COVID-19 from the United States, Italy and Spain.

The method was immunoSEQ multiplex PCR; TCRdb's version includes in-frame clones alone and lacks a portion of them. Among about 240,000 clones listed, 85% were seen once. This CDR3 is built from 13 residues. Germline V gene sequence: CDR1 SGHTS, CDR2 YDEGEE. V shed 5 bases, J shed 0 bases, and the junction held 1 base outside the gene matches. The rearrangement joins TRBV5-8 to TRBJ1-2; TRBD1 agrees at 7 bases. This receptor was obtained from a woman aged 60-70 years with active or convalescent COVID-19. The material sequenced was peripheral blood. In nucleotides, the CDR3 is TGTGCCAGCAGGGACAGGACTAACTATGGCTACACCTTC. This encodes CASRDRTNYGYTF.